The 14 T cell receptor beta chains given below trace back to one sample, sequenced in a study of T cell repertoires in cytomegalovirus infection. Each CDR3 protein is one row after TCRdb ran MiXCR on the reads. In the table there are about 240,000 distinct CDR3 sequences, approximately 7% of which are singletons. The sequenced sample consisted of PBMCs. These receptors were collected from a human donor in good health (CMV status not recorded). Some clones in this sample may be carry-over from other donors' samples.

There are many counts of this clonotype. This chain uses TRBV20-1 with TRBJ2-3; no definite D call. CDR3 length: 11 amino acids. Deletions cut 2 bases from V and 4 bases from J, with 4 bases between. The germline CDR1 and CDR2 sequences are DFQATT and SNEGSKA (reference sequence). The CDR3 sequence is CSARIADTQYF. The CDR3 DNA sequence: TGCAGTGCTAGAATTGCAGATACGCAGTATTTT.

This clonotype was counted at least ten times. V usage is TRBV7-2 and J usage is TRBJ2-3; D ambiguous. The V and J ends lost 4 bases and 4 bases respectively, with 6 bases between them. This CDR3 is built from 12 residues. CDR1 is SGHTA, CDR2 FQGNSA, per germline. For the CDR3, the DNA is TGTGCCAGCAGCTCGGCCGCAGATACGCAGTATTTT. Amino acids: CASSSAADTQYF.

This clonotype showed up many times. V is TRBV29-1 and J is TRBJ2-5, with TRBD2 matching over 12 bases. CDR1 and CDR2 (germline): SQVTM, ANQGSEA. With V trimmed by 7 bases and J by 4 bases, 10 bases remained unmatched. The CDR3 is 15 residues long. The CDR3 reads CSANELAGGRETQYF. CDR3 nucleotide sequence: TGCAGCGCTAACGAACTAGCGGGGGGACGAGAGACCCAGTACTTC.

This clonotype was seen ten or more times. The chain carries TRBV6-2 or TRBV6-3 and TRBJ1-5; a weak D match, TRBD1 (6 bases). V lost 6 bases, J lost 3 bases, and 12 bases lay in between. Germline V gene sequence: CDR1 MNHEY, CDR2 SVGEGT. CDR3 size: 14 residues. For the CDR3, the DNA is TGTGCCAGCAGAAGCACAGGGAACAATCAGCCCCAGCATTTT. The encoded protein is CASRSTGNNQPQHF.

This clonotype was detected many times. The chain carries TRBV15 and TRBJ2-3; 7 bases line up with TRBD1. V dropped 3 bases and J dropped 1; count of bases not matched to a gene: 7. Germline V gives CDR1 LNHNV, CDR2 YYDKDF (reference sequence). The CDR3 runs 16 residues. The CDR3 region is CATSRDRMGGTDTQYF. In nucleotides, the CDR3 is TGTGCCACCAGCAGGGACAGGATGGGGGGCACAGATACGCAGTATTTT.

At least ten counts were recorded for this clonotype. This sequence joins TRBV4-2 and TRBJ1-2; possible D gene TRBD1, 6 bases. V shed 5 bases and J shed 2 bases, with 12 bases lying between them. CDR3 length equals 14 residues. Germline V gene sequence: CDR1 LGHNA, CDR2 YNFKEQ. The DNA for the CDR3 is TGTGCCAGCAGCGACAAGACAGGAAACTATGGCTACACCTTC. It translates to CASSDKTGNYGYTF.

Ten or more counts support this clonotype. The J gene is TRBJ1-5, the V gene TRBV10-1; a possible D gene is TRBD1 (5 bases). CDR1 and CDR2 from the germline V gene are WNHNN and SYGVQD (reference sequence). V lost 8 bases and J 8 bases, leaving 13 bases between the germline ends. CDR3 size: 12 residues. The CDR3 DNA sequence: TGCGCCAGCTCTCCGGGGGGTGAGCCCCAGCATTTT. Protein: CASSPGGEPQHF.

This clonotype was counted many times. This chain connects TRBV28 to TRBJ1-1, with 9 bases matching TRBD1. The germline V gene has CDR1 MDHEN and CDR2 SYDVKM. V lost 9 bases, J lost 5 bases, and 7 bases stayed unmatched. CDR3 length: 13 amino acids. CDR3: CASRGTGNTEAFF. CDR3 nucleotide sequence: TGTGCCAGTAGAGGGACAGGGAATACTGAAGCTTTCTTT.

This clonotype was observed many times. The genes are TRBV20-1 and TRBJ2-6; the D gene is possibly TRBD1 (5 bases). The V gene lost 5 bases and the J gene lost 4 bases, with 12 bases spanning the gap. The CDR3 loop spans 14 amino acids. Germline CDR1 reads DFQATT; CDR2 reads SNEGSKA (reference sequence). CDR3 DNA sequence: TGCAGTGCTGCGGACATGTCGGGGGCCAACGTCCTGACTTTC. This sequence encodes CSAADMSGANVLTF.

This clonotype was picked up many times. The rearrangement links TRBV2 to TRBJ2-7, with 7 positions matching TRBD2. The CDR3 totals 13 residues. V was clipped by 6 bases and J by 6 bases; unmatched bases: 8. Per germline, CDR1 SNHLY and CDR2 FYNNEI. The DNA for the CDR3 is TGTGCCAGCAGCGGGCGGGGAGGGAGCGAGCAGTACTTC. Residues: CASSGRGGSEQYF.

This clonotype was seen only a few times. The V call is TRBV18, the J call TRBJ2-3; tentatively, D is TRBD1 (5 bases). Germline V gene lookup returns CDR1 KGHSH and CDR2 LQKENI. The CDR3 spans 14 residues. V was cut by 3 bases and J by 3 bases, with 10 bases left in between. The CDR3 reads CASSPYDRTDTQYF. The DNA for the CDR3 is TGTGCCAGCTCACCCTATGACAGAACAGATACGCAGTATTTT.

Ten or more counts support this clonotype. V gene TRBV7-8 combines with J gene TRBJ2-2, with D uncertain. In germline, CDR1 is SGHVS, CDR2 FQNEAQ. CDR3 size: 17 residues. The ends were cut back, 1 base at V and 3 bases at J, with 15 bases in the middle. The CDR3 spells CASSLGQPLGYTGELFF. The DNA for the CDR3 is TGTGCCAGCAGCTTAGGCCAACCCCTGGGGTACACCGGGGAGCTGTTTTTT.

The chain has TRBV28 and TRBJ1-6; 9 bases align to TRBD1. Trimming took 8 bases from V and 10 from J; bases not matched to a gene: 9. Germline V gives CDR1 MDHEN, CDR2 SYDVKM. This CDR3 region has 14 residues. CDR3 bases: TGTGCCAGCGGGACAGGGTTGTTAGGATCACCCCTCCACTTT. Protein: CASGTGLLGSPLHF.

The rearrangement uses TRBV28 and TRBJ2-1; no reliable D call. Germline V gives CDR1 MDHEN, CDR2 SYDVKM. V was shortened by 4 bases and J by 7 bases, with 8 bases between the two germline ends. The CDR3 extends over 12 amino acids. In DNA form, the CDR3 reads TGTGCCAGCAGTTACTACACGAATGAGCAGTTCTTC. It encodes CASSYYTNEQFF.